This T cell receptor (beta chain) came from a study of CD8+ T cells in alopecia areata. It was cDNA, reverse transcribed from extracted RNA, that served as the sequencing template. The assay was immunoSEQ multiplex PCR, and TCRdb's table has in-frame clones only and misses some. The sample shows 170,000 or so clones, 40% to 65% of them seen only once. Deletions cut 5 bases from V and 7 bases from J, with 18 bases between. The CDR3 length is 16 residues. The germline V gene encodes CDR1 PRHDT and CDR2 FYEKMQ (reference sequence). Worth noting for this clone: Its specificity is unknown.

Study results and limitations: Whereas mice showed it more clearly, TCR sharing across patients was murkier, possibly because of HLA. The presence of one nonresponder keeps the tie between baseline CD8+ expansion and response uncertain. Sequencing of scalp tissue also captures the resident alphabeta T cells of normal skin.

The treatment is: oral pan-JAK inhibitor, 5-10 mg twice daily. This TCR was recovered from a human donor with alopecia areata. The source was CD8+ T cells sorted from blood, collected at week 24, from a patient treated with tofacitinib. The J gene is TRBJ1-6, the V gene TRBV13; D not certain. CDR3 amino acids: CASSAGLLKNNSPLHF. The CDR3 DNA is TGTGCCAGCAGCGCGGGCCTACTAAAGAACAATTCACCCCTCCACTTT.